The clone carrying this TCR beta chain was seen at least ten times. Other DNA variants within this sample encode the same CDR3. This entry comes from a study of Ad26.COV2.S vaccination and SARS-CoV-2 variants. The treatment: some 20 received Ad26.COV2.S at low or high dose, single or two shots; roughly five received placebo; per-sample allocation not given. Material that was analyzed had been drawn on day 63 after the first vaccine or placebo injection. An Ad26 vector expressing Wuhan-strain SARS-CoV-2 spike constituted the vaccine. Using immunoSEQ multiplex PCR, the repertoire was profiled, and TCRdb retains in-frame clones only, with some absent. In the table there are about 400,000 clones, about four fifths of which are singletons. The sample here was peripheral blood, taken in a trial of Ad26.COV2.S vaccine versus placebo. The receptor comes from a person aged 18-60 years who received the Ad26.COV2.S COVID-19 vaccine or a placebo.

The CDR3 protein is CAWSRGSGNTIYF. In DNA form, the CDR3 reads TGTGCCTGGAGCAGGGGCTCTGGAAACACCATATATTTT. The chain couples TRBV30 to TRBJ1-3; maybe TRBD1 (6 bases). The CDR3 is 13 residues long. Germline CDR1 is GTSNPN and CDR2 is SVGIG (reference sequence). With 3 bases removed from V and 0 bases from J, the gap between germline ends came to 6 bases.